This TCR beta chain stems from a study of cytomegalovirus exposure and HLA in healthy donors (TCRdb year 2017). Some background on the complete study: In an earlier analysis of some 610 of the donors, 250 to 350 Gb of sequence data and 90 million to 120 million unique TCR beta sequences from about 190 million T cells were reported. An earlier analysis of several hundred of the donors applied high-throughput TCR beta sequencing to assess whether each TCR beta V gene segment acted as functional or pseudogenic. Genome-wide SNP genotypes for about 65% of the roughly 670 donors were used in a later genetic analysis, which treated that subset as a discovery cohort. Class I and class II HLA loci were covered by the typing at four-digit resolution. Alongside the repertoire data, information on donor age, sex, ethnicity and CMV serostatus was compiled. Typing coverage varied by locus: about 620-640 donors for A, B, C, DRB1 and DQB1; more than 500 for DQA1; over 600 for DPA1; approximately 470 for DPB1. To predict cytomegalovirus infection status, the study combined high-throughput TCR immunosequencing, statistical association of individual TCRs with disease status, and machine learning. Every repertoire in the discovery cohort had been generated on one and the same sequencing platform. The study aimed to test whether signatures of past pathogen exposure could be identified by cataloging public T cell receptors. Roughly five DR-DQ haplotypes were treated as single units for association and clustering because of strong linkage in the cohort. The study profiled the T cell repertoires of about 640 subjects by immunosequencing and related them to cytomegalovirus serostatus. Rather than drawing on any new phenotypic data, the later analysis identified candidate immune exposures from TCR beta sequences and the way those sequences occurred across donors. In addition to the first cohort of around 670 subjects, a separate validation cohort of 120 different subjects was used. Across approximately 420 genotyped donors of the cohort, an average of about 220,000 unique TCR beta nucleotide sequences per donor were sequenced, and 15% to 20% of those sequences were non-productive. A later analysis re-examined previously published TCR beta repertoires from about 670 donors and added high-resolution HLA genotyping to investigate patterns of TCR occurrence. Roughly 300 gigabases of sequencing data and 70 million to 85 million unique TCR sequences were included in an early release covering over 600 HLA-typed donors. The genetic ancestry cluster associated with self-reported Caucasian donors included 70% to 85% of the roughly 360 genotyped donors. The full study reports these points: Correlated functional status among segregating V segments might reflect linkage disequilibrium, but an unknown experimental factor could not be ruled out. In vitro tests confirmed that a few of the cytomegalovirus-associated TCR beta chains recognize cytomegalovirus antigens. In a later analysis, 15,000 to 20,000 TCR beta sequences were associated with specific HLA alleles at a false discovery rate of 0.05. A group of highly shared sequence variants was considered likely to be a technical artifact of the sequencing pipeline. For the cohort, immune exposure information was limited to CMV serostatus. According to the authors, the approach could potentially be generalized to other disease states and immunological phenotypes. A total of some 180 TCR beta chains were listed by the study as associated with cytomegalovirus. Over 15 rarely observed V segments, including chromosome 9 orphons, were excluded from the earlier analysis of several hundred of the donors because counts were too low. In a later analysis, the rate of TCR association differed among HLA loci, with DRB1 alleles having the most associated TCRs and HLA-C alleles having the fewest. Cytomegalovirus status was reported to be diagnosed by the classifier with high specificity and sensitivity in both the original and validation cohorts. Strong co-occurrence of HLA alleles, especially DR and DQ, made assigning TCR associations to individual alleles difficult. The 87-base-pair reads could not distinguish some IMGT-functional V segments, including TRBV6-2 and TRBV6-3, so those segments were excluded. Compared with the roughly 670-donor mean, donors in an Asian-associated ancestry cluster had fewer N-insertions in productive TCRs, according to a later genetic analysis. Most CMV-associated TCR beta chains appeared to be HLA-restricted in a later analysis, and the HLA associations seemed to be driven largely by CMV exposure. Across donors, most TCR sequences were observed very rarely, whereas some public TCRs were present in many individuals. Because HLA typing was missing for some donors at each locus, association tests included only the typed subset. In an earlier analysis of 587 of the donors, most TCR beta V segments appeared in productive rearrangements about 90% or about 30% of the time, broadly matching IMGT annotations. A later analysis found that HLA-associated TCR beta chains were more clonally expanded and had lower generation probabilities than equally common non-associated chains. In this cohort, only TCR beta chains were sequenced, and detectable features were limited by the absence of alpha or paired-chain data. According to a later analysis, parvovirus B19, influenza, CMV and Epstein-Barr virus appeared linked to several top co-occurrence clusters. An association between a missense DCLRE1C variant and V-gene and J-gene trimming of TCR beta chains was found in a later genetic analysis and replicated in an independent cohort. Sequencing depth was assumed to be roughly uniform across donors in the presence/absence analyses, though that assumption may not hold. A further reported finding was that TCR beta sequences accurately predicted the HLA-A and HLA-B alleles for most subjects in the first cohort.

V trim: 1 base; J trim: 2 bases; unmatched bases: 5. CDR1 SGHVS and CDR2 FNYEAQ are derived from the germline V gene. The CDR3, from cysteine to phenylalanine, totals 16 residues. CDR3 DNA is the only sequence kept; it has 48 bases, read in frame from the first base. In total, 500 to 700 healthy bone marrow donors made up the cohort. At the time of sampling, every cohort member was nominally healthy, though immune exposures that went unrecorded were likely present. The donor tested CMV seronegative, placing the donor among the 350 or so seronegative members of the cohort. A peripheral blood sample was provided by each donor, and peripheral blood mononuclear cells were used for TCR beta sequencing. Genomic DNA extraction from the blood cell samples was performed with the Qiagen DNeasy Blood Extraction Kit. Concerning this clone: Its cognate antigen has yet to be identified. Qualities for individual bases were not recorded, and no much larger clone is one base off.

Library prep was done by the immunoSEQ multiplex PCR assay. For the multiplex PCR, a mixture combining 60 forward primers for TCR Vbeta segments and 13 reverse primers for TCR Jbeta segments was used. Amplification of the CDR3 region of rearranged TCR beta genes was performed with a multiplex PCR assay on genomic DNA. On the Illumina HiSeq System, the amplified TCR beta libraries were sequenced as 87-base-pair reads. On the study's bioinformatics: Across the 640 or so repertoires, a later analysis counted about 81 million unique TCR beta chains, approximately 12 million of which were shared by at least two donors. A nearest-neighbor algorithm error-corrected the raw reads and collapsed the reads into unique sequences, merging closely related sequences to remove PCR and sequencing errors. To assign V, D and J gene segments, CDR3 sequences were aligned to IMGT reference sequences. Each retained sequence needed at least a six-nucleotide match to both a V gene segment and a J gene segment. A rearrangement counted as productive if the CDR3 had no stop codons and remained in frame with V and J, and every other rearrangement counted as non-productive. Following IMGT convention, CDR3 was defined as the stretch from the second conserved V-encoded cysteine to the conserved J-encoded phenylalanine. The earlier analysis of about 610 of the donors excluded sequences that lacked an unambiguous match to a single V gene segment. An earlier analysis of 500 to 600 of the donors classified V segments as functional when productive rearrangements were above 56.7% and as segregating when the standard deviation between donors was above 5%. A statistical classification framework was built to diagnose cytomegalovirus status from the catalog of TCR beta chain sequences. V and J gene assignment, in a later analysis, came from comparing TCR nucleotide sequences with IMGT/GENE-DB human TR gene sequences. Using the TCRdist pipeline, a later analysis assigned CDR3 sequences along with most-parsimonious VDJ recombination scenarios. In a later analysis, each TCR beta chain was defined by its CDR3 amino acid sequence together with its V-gene family, and reads lacking a unique V-gene family were excluded. A later analysis removed nearly 600 highly shared, low-generation-probability nucleotide sequences to deal with suspected cross-contamination and a sequencing artifact. In a later analysis, a clonal expansion index for each public chain was calculated from normalized within-repertoire ranks of inferred template counts. In a later analysis, generation probabilities were computed with a VDJ recombination model fitted to out-of-frame rearrangements, and the resulting probabilities were checked against IGoR. Hypergeometric tests were used in a later analysis to score TCR-TCR, TCR-HLA and TCR-CMV co-occurrence, with a repertoire-size bias correction applied to the TCR pairs. A later analysis estimated false discovery rates by permuting HLA or CMV assignments 20 times. In a later analysis, co-occurring TCRs were grouped with DBSCAN, and TCRdist sequence similarity was added when clustering was performed within HLA-allele-positive subsets. Co-occurrence clustering excluded repertoires with fewer than 30,000 or more than 120,000 public chains, plus five with anomalous nucleotide sharing. TCRdb re-hosts the immuneACCESS table, in-frame sequences only. Its copies lack some clones; in the studies checked, an unresolved V gene accounts for under half of them, and the cause for the rest is not known. That table furnishes V, J and clone size, whereas the DNA furnished D and trimming. The sample table records approximately 150,000 clones; roughly 78% of these occur just once. Just under 3% of the sample lies in the top ten.

The clonotype was recovered from a female donor in good health and CMV-seronegative. This sequence uses TRBV7-6 and TRBJ2-3, with 8 bases in between that match TRBD2. Specimen: PBMCs. CDR3 loop: CASSLGRGDLTDTQYF. Read as DNA, the sequence is TGTGCCAGCAGCTTAGGGCGGGGGGACCTCACAGATACGCAGTATTTT. This CDR3, with the reference TRBV7-6 and TRBJ2-3 proteins standing in past its ends, gives the full variable domain GAGVSQSPRYKVTKRGQDVALRCDPISGHVSLYWYRQALGQGPEFLTYFNYEAQQDKSGLPNDRFSAERPEGSISTLTIQRTEQRDSAMYRCASSLGRGDLTDTQYFGPGTRLTVL.